A single sample is the source of the 14 T cell receptor beta chains below, sequenced in a study of cytomegalovirus exposure and HLA in healthy donors (dated by TCRdb to 2016 to 2017). Libraries were prepared through the immunoSEQ multiplex PCR assay. For the multiplex PCR, a mixture combining 60 forward primers for TCR Vbeta segments and 13 reverse primers for TCR Jbeta segments was used. Drawn from immuneACCESS, this table holds only the in-frame rearrangements with V and J called that TCRdb kept. Clones are partly lost; checked studies trace under half to an unresolved V gene and leave the rest unexplained. In all, the sample holds about 140,000 clones, and roughly 80% of those were seen once. Under 2% of the sample is taken by the ten largest. Sequenced material: PBMCs. The receptors were gathered from a female donor in good health and CMV-seronegative.

This clone was seen once. The J gene is TRBJ2-7, the V gene TRBV11-2, with 9 bases matching TRBD1. J gave up 5 bases and V 4 bases, and 9 bases lay outside the gene matches. The CDR3 spans 15 residues. From germline, CDR1 is SGHAT and CDR2 FQNNGV. The CDR3 region is CASSSYRDRVHEQYF. CDR3 bases: TGTGCCAGCAGCTCATACCGGGACAGGGTACACGAGCAGTACTTC.

The chain combines TRBV19 with TRBJ1-1; 7 nucleotides line up with TRBD1. In germline, CDR1 is LNHDA, CDR2 SQIVND (reference sequence). The CDR3 is 14 amino acids. V gave up 6 bases and J gave up 0 bases; unmatched junction bases: 4. CDR3 amino acids: CASSRDRLNTEAFF. Written as DNA, the CDR3 is TGTGCCAGTAGCCGGGACAGATTGAACACTGAAGCTTTCTTT.

V usage is TRBV9 and J usage is TRBJ2-1; D perhaps matches TRBD2 (6 bases). Trimming took off 4 bases at V and 3 bases at J, with 14 bases between the two ends. This CDR3 is built from 15 residues. Germline loops: CDR1 SGDLS, CDR2 YYNGEE. CDR3 DNA: TGTGCCAGCAGCCCTTCTAGCGCGGACTACAATGAGCAGTTCTTC. Protein: CASSPSSADYNEQFF. Looking up the rest from reference TRBV9 and TRBJ2-1 gives the full variable domain: DSGVTQTPKHLITATGQRVTLRCSPRSGDLSVYWYQQSLDQGLQFLIQYYNGEERAKGNILERFSAQQFPDLHSELNLSSLELGDSALYFCASSPSSADYNEQFFGPGTRLTVL.

CDR3 region: CASSSLRGTTDTQYF. CDR3 coding DNA: TGTGCCAGCAGCTCACTTCGGGGGACCACAGATACGCAGTATTTT. The chain employs TRBV6-5 and TRBJ2-3; tentatively, D is TRBD2 (6 bases). Trimming removed 6 bases at V and 2 bases at J, with 15 bases between. The length of the CDR3 is 15 residues. CDR1 is MNHEY and CDR2 is SVGAGI in the germline V gene.

This clone was seen just once. V gene TRBV7-3 combines with J gene TRBJ1-5; 8 nucleotides agree with TRBD1. The CDR3 runs to 16 residues. Per the germline V gene, CDR1 is SGHTA and CDR2 is FQGTGA. V dropped 5 bases and J dropped 5; count of bases not matched to a gene: 11. CDR3 residues: CASSGEGQGWDQPQHF. Here the CDR3 DNA reads TGTGCCAGCAGCGGAGAAGGACAGGGATGGGATCAGCCCCAGCATTTT.

This chain links TRBV7-9 with TRBJ2-7, with 9 positions matching TRBD1. This CDR3 spans 18 amino acids. The germline CDR1 and CDR2 sequences are SEHNR and FQNEAQ (reference sequence). J lost 2 bases, V lost 0 bases, and 11 bases had no gene match. The CDR3, as DNA: TGTGCCAGCAGCTTAGCGCGGGTAGGGACAGGGAATCCCTACGAGCAGTACTTC. Translated: CASSLARVGTGNPYEQYF.

The V and J genes are TRBV6-1 and TRBJ1-5; D call uncertain. From germline, CDR1 is MNHNS and CDR2 SASEGT. V shed 5 bases and J shed 7 bases, with 12 bases lying between them. This CDR3 has 13 amino acids. The CDR3 is CASSLEALQPQHF. The CDR3, as DNA: TGTGCCAGCAGTTTGGAAGCGTTACAGCCCCAGCATTTT.

The chain employs TRBV2 and TRBJ1-1; possibly TRBD1 for D (5 bases). CDR3 length: 12 amino acids. Germline V gives CDR1 SNHLY, CDR2 FYNNEI. V gave up 6 bases and J gave up 6 bases, with 11 bases separating them. CDR3 nucleotide sequence: TGTGCCAGCAGGGCAGGGCCGTCTGAAGCTTTCTTT. Its translation: CASRAGPSEAFF.

The rearrangement uses TRBV2 and TRBJ2-7, with 9 bases that match TRBD1. The CDR3 spans 15 residues. Germline V gene lookup returns CDR1 SNHLY and CDR2 FYNNEI. Trimming removed 6 bases from V and 0 bases from J; junction bases left unmatched: 6. CDR3 nucleotides: TGTGCCAGCAGACGCGGGACAGGGAGCTCCTACGAGCAGTACTTC. Its protein is CASRRGTGSSYEQYF.

This clone came up once. V is TRBV2 and J is TRBJ1-5; tentative D call: TRBD1 (5 bases). Germline CDR1 SNHLY, CDR2 FYNNEI. The CDR3 consists of 13 residues. Trimming removed 6 bases at V and 4 bases at J, with 10 bases between. The CDR3 protein is CASRGQGNQPQHF. In DNA, the CDR3 is TGTGCCAGCAGAGGTCAGGGTAATCAGCCCCAGCATTTT.

This clone was picked up a small number of times. This sequence joins TRBV2 and TRBJ2-7; D is possibly TRBD1 (6 bases). Looked up from germline, CDR1 is SNHLY and CDR2 is FYNNEI. The CDR3 runs 13 residues. V was shortened by 4 bases and J by 3 bases, with 10 bases between the two germline ends. The CDR3 DNA is TGTGCCAGCAGTGCAGGGGCTGACTACGAGCAGTACTTC. Translation: CASSAGADYEQYF. The variable domain in full, with the rest retrieved from reference TRBV2 and TRBJ2-7, is EPEVTQTPSHQVTQMGQEVILRCVPISNHLYFYWYRQILGQKVEFLVSFYNNEISEKSEIFDDQFSVERPDGSNFTLKIRSTKLEDSAMYFCASSAGADYEQYFGPGTRLTVT.

This chain links TRBV5-1 with TRBJ1-1; no firm D call. Germline V gives CDR1 SGHRS, CDR2 YFSETQ. V was pared by 4 bases and J by 0 bases, with 10 bases between. The CDR3 loop spans 14 amino acids. CDR3 in amino acids: CASSATEMNTEAFF. The CDR3, as DNA: TGCGCCAGCAGCGCCACAGAAATGAACACTGAAGCTTTCTTT.

This sequence joins TRBV28 and TRBJ1-5; the D is unclear. V was trimmed by 4 bases and J by 4 bases, leaving 11 bases between them. The CDR3 has 14 residues. Germline CDR1 is MDHEN and CDR2 is SYDVKM. CDR3 amino acids: CASSYGVGNQPQHF. For the CDR3, the DNA is TGTGCCAGCAGTTACGGGGTCGGTAATCAGCCCCAGCATTTT.

The chain uses TRBV28 and TRBJ2-5; 9 bases line up with TRBD2. This CDR3 comprises 15 residues. V was clipped by 5 bases and J by 5 bases; unmatched bases: 9. CDR1 MDHEN and CDR2 SYDVKM come from the germline V gene. The CDR3 reads CASSLSSGSGETQYF. The CDR3 coding sequence is TGTGCCAGCAGTCTCAGTAGCGGGAGCGGGGAGACCCAGTACTTC. The whole variable domain, filled in from reference TRBV28 and TRBJ2-5, reads DVKVTQSSRYLVKRTGEKVFLECVQDMDHENMFWYRQDPGLGLRLIYFSYDVKMKEKGDIPEGYSVSREKKERFSLILESASTNQTSMYLCASSLSSGSGETQYFGPGTRLLVL.